This T cell receptor beta chain was identified in a study of blood T cell repertoires in COVID-19. Measured with immunoSEQ multiplex PCR; TCRdb has only the in-frame clones, and not every one. The table has more than 250,000 clones, approximately 89% seen once. Per germline, CDR1 MNHEY and CDR2 SMNVEV (reference sequence). This CDR3 has 15 residues. Trimming cost V 6 bases and J 7 bases; bases outside gene matches: 13. Sequencing used PBMCs or T cells enriched from blood (not recorded which). V and J are TRBV27 and TRBJ2-3; TRBD2 matches at 7 bases. The receptor was derived from a young woman who had recovered from COVID-19. The CDR3 DNA follows: TGTGCCAGCAGCAATGGCGGGAGTACCGTGAATACGCAGTATTTT. Its translation: CASSNGGSTVNTQYF.